These 22 T cell receptor beta chains came from one sample sequenced in a study of T cells in Graves' hyperthyroidism and ophthalmopathy. The source material, RNA transcripts, was used to amplify TCR beta CDR3 regions. First-round RT-PCR targeting the TCR CDR3 was performed with the HTBI primer set. TCRdb re-called the multiplex PCR reads with MiXCR, one entry per CDR3 protein. The table records a few hundred thousand distinct CDR3 sequences, roughly 14% of them present only once. The specimen sequenced was blood. These TCRs come from a woman aged 30 to 39 with Graves' hyperthyroidism that later progressed to Graves' ophthalmopathy.

This clonotype was detected once. A much larger clone is a single base away; this may be a read error. The chain couples TRBV7-2 to TRBJ2-4; 7 bases are a match to TRBD2. Trimming removed 0 bases from V and 7 bases from J; junction bases left unmatched: 6. Germline V gene sequence: CDR1 SGHTA, CDR2 FQGNSA. The CDR3 is made up of 15 amino acids. The DNA of the CDR3 is TGTGCCAGCAGCTTAGCGATGGGGGAGGGGAACATTCAGTACTTC. Its translation is CASSLAMGEGNIQYF.

This clonotype was seen repeatedly, ten times or more. The V gene is TRBV12-5, the J gene TRBJ1-1, with TRBD1 matching over 9 bases. The CDR3 loop spans 18 amino acids. Germline V gene data show CDR1 as LGHNT and CDR2 as FRNRAP. V was pared by 0 bases and J by 1 base, with 9 bases of the junction left unmatched. DNA for the CDR3: TGTGCTAGTGGTTTGGTACTGGGGACAGGGATTAGGAACACTGAAGCTTTCTTT. Translation: CASGLVLGTGIRNTEAFF.

V and J are TRBV20-1 and TRBJ2-3, with 15 bases matching TRBD2. Germline CDR1 DFQATT, CDR2 SNEGSKA (reference sequence). This CDR3 spans 19 amino acids. V gave up 3 bases and J gave up 0 bases; unmatched junction bases: 10. The CDR3: CSASGPRTSGRASTDTQYF. DNA of the CDR3: TGCAGTGCTAGTGGACCTCGGACTAGCGGGAGGGCTAGCACAGATACGCAGTATTTT.

This clonotype appeared many times. The CDR3 nucleotides are TGCGCCAGCAGCCCAAACGGAGTTCCGGATGAAAAACTGTTTTTT. This encodes CASSPNGVPDEKLFF. This sequence joins TRBV5-1 and TRBJ1-4; D call uncertain. Deletions cut 4 bases from V and 6 bases from J, with 16 bases between. CDR1 and CDR2 (germline): SGHRS, YFSETQ. The CDR3 covers 15 residues.

This clonotype was counted many times. The rearrangement uses TRBV28 and TRBJ2-4; D unresolved. The V and J ends lost 6 bases and 7 bases respectively, with 7 bases between them. CDR3 length: 11 amino acids. CDR1 MDHEN and CDR2 SYDVKM come from the germline V gene. The CDR3 region is CASRGSNIQYF. As DNA, the CDR3 is TGTGCCAGCAGAGGATCGAACATTCAGTACTTC.

This clonotype appeared many times. The rearrangement joins TRBV28 to TRBJ1-3, with 7 bases that match TRBD1. This CDR3 is built from 17 residues. From germline, CDR1 is MDHEN and CDR2 SYDVKM. After removal of 5 bases from V and 1 base from J, the junction contained 11 bases not matched to a gene. The CDR3 coding sequence is TGTGCCAGCAGTCCTGTAGGGGGCCTCGAGTCTGGAAACACCATATATTTT. It encodes CASSPVGGLESGNTIYF.

About this clonotype itself: Being one base from a much bigger clone, this may be a read error. This sequence joins TRBV12-3 or TRBV12-4 and TRBJ2-1; the D gene is possibly TRBD1 (6 bases). The V end lost 0 bases, the J end lost 3 bases, and 9 bases lay between the germline ends. CDR3 length equals 15 residues. CDR3 sequence reads: CASSLARGVYNEQFF. The CDR3 nucleotides are TGTGCCAGCAGTTTAGCCAGGGGTGTCTACAATGAGCAGTTCTTC.

This clonotype was found a few times. One end of the junction does not line up with germline, which may come from a read error. The rearrangement uses TRBV9 and TRBJ2-2; 7 bases fit TRBD1. This CDR3 has 15 amino acids. Germline V lookup: CDR1 SGDLS, CDR2 YYNGEE. CDR3 sequence reads: CASNQGDQNTGELLF. As DNA, the CDR3 is TGTGCCAGCAACCAGGGGGATCAGAACACCGGGGAGCTGCTTTTT.

In this sample, this clonotype turned up many times. The chain employs TRBV5-1 and TRBJ2-5, with TRBD2 identical over 15 bases. The CDR3 loop spans 18 amino acids. Germline lookup yields CDR1 SGHRS and CDR2 YFSETQ. J lost 3 bases, V lost 4 bases, and 10 bases had no gene match. Here the CDR3 reads CASSSGTSGRNRKETQYF. CDR3 nucleotides: TGCGCCAGCAGCAGCGGGACTAGCGGGAGGAATCGAAAAGAGACCCAGTACTTC.

Worth noting for this clonotype: A much larger clone is a single base away; this may be a read error. The chain joins TRBV20-1 to TRBJ1-1, with TRBD1 matching 9 bases. Germline V gene data show CDR1 as DFQATT and CDR2 as SNEGSKA (reference sequence). This CDR3 has 13 amino acids. V lost 6 bases to trimming and J lost 3 bases; unmatched junction nucleotides: 5. The CDR3 spells CSAEGDRDTEAFF. For the CDR3, the DNA is TGCAGTGCAGAGGGGGACAGGGACACTGAAGCTTTCTTT.

CDR3: CASSLNRGAGTTSQSYNEQFF. The CDR3 coding sequence is TGTGCCAGCAGCCTCAATAGGGGGGCAGGAACAACCTCCCAATCCTACAATGAGCAGTTCTTC. The J gene is TRBJ2-1, the V gene TRBV9; either TRBD1 or TRBD2 may supply D (6 bases each). Trimming stripped 4 bases from V and 1 base from J, with 30 bases between. The CDR3 consists of 21 residues. From germline, CDR1 is SGDLS and CDR2 YYNGEE.

CDR3 residues: CASSHPGGGREQYF. For the CDR3, the DNA is TGCGCCAGCAGTCACCCAGGGGGCGGGAGGGAGCAGTACTTC. The chain is built from TRBV10-2 and TRBJ2-7; TRBD1 or TRBD2 may be the D gene (8 bases each). The V and J ends lost 5 bases and 7 bases respectively, with 18 bases between them. Looked up from germline, CDR1 is WSHSY and CDR2 is SAAADI. The CDR3 contains 14 residues.

Ten or more counts support this clonotype. The chain has TRBV11-2 and TRBJ2-3; unclear D gene. V was pared by 3 bases and J by 0 bases, with 7 bases between. CDR3 size: 14 residues. Germline V gene sequence: CDR1 SGHAT, CDR2 FQNNGV. DNA of the CDR3: TGTGCCAGCAGCTTTCTCTTGAGCACAGATACGCAGTATTTT. This codes for CASSFLLSTDTQYF.

V gene TRBV5-1 combines with J gene TRBJ2-7; the D gene is possibly TRBD2 (6 bases). Germline values: CDR1 SGHRS, CDR2 YFSETQ. The CDR3 sequence is 17 residues long. Trimming cost V 4 bases and J 0 bases, with 20 bases left between them. The CDR3 loop is CASSPQGAGLSSYEQYF. CDR3 bases: TGCGCCAGCAGCCCCCAAGGAGCGGGCTTGAGCTCCTACGAGCAGTACTTC.

This clonotype was observed at least ten times. The chain uses TRBV19 and TRBJ1-2, with 9 bases fitting TRBD1. Germline lookup yields CDR1 LNHDA and CDR2 SQIVND (reference sequence). V dropped 8 bases and J dropped 2; count of bases not matched to a gene: 6. The CDR3 sequence is 14 residues long. Here the CDR3 reads CASSRGQGNYGYTF. CDR3 nucleotides: TGTGCCAGTTCCCGCGGACAGGGGAACTATGGCTACACCTTC.

Many counts were recorded for this clonotype. This chain joins TRBV11-2 and TRBJ2-7, with D tentatively TRBD2 (6 bases). Trimming removed 1 base at V and 5 bases at J, with 12 bases between. Germline V gene sequence: CDR1 SGHAT, CDR2 FQNNGV. The CDR3 loop spans 14 amino acids. The CDR3 reads CASSLVPGRNEQYF. In DNA, the CDR3 is TGTGCCAGCAGCTTAGTCCCCGGGAGAAACGAGCAGTACTTC.

The table lists this clonotype with many counts. The V call is TRBV4-2, the J call TRBJ2-7; D is possibly TRBD2 (6 bases). The V gene lost 5 bases and the J gene lost 2 bases, with 10 bases spanning the gap. Germline assignment: CDR1 LGHNA and CDR2 YNFKEQ. CDR3 length: 13 amino acids. CDR3 in DNA: TGTGCCAGCAGCAAGCCGGGGGCCTACGAGCAGTACTTC. It translates to CASSKPGAYEQYF.

This clonotype was detected ten times or more. The rearrangement links TRBV28 to TRBJ2-7, with TRBD2 matching over 11 bases. J gave up 4 bases and V 7 bases, and 3 bases lay outside the gene matches. There are 13 residues in the CDR3. Germline assignment: CDR1 MDHEN and CDR2 SYDVKM. CDR3 nucleotides: TGTGCCAGCACGGTAGCGGGAGGGTACGAGCAGTACTTC. Protein sequence: CASTVAGGYEQYF.

The sample holds many counts of this clonotype. The gene calls are TRBV3-1 and TRBJ2-1; a possible D gene is TRBD2 (5 bases). This CDR3 is built from 16 residues. Germline V gives CDR1 LGHDT, CDR2 YNNKEL (reference sequence). Between the trimmed V and J ends, which lost 2 bases and 4 bases, there was a span of 15 bases. CDR3 nucleotide sequence: TGTGCCAGCAGCCAAATTGGTAGCGTGCCGTACAATGAGCAGTTCTTC. It translates to CASSQIGSVPYNEQFF.

This clonotype was counted many times. The gene calls are TRBV6-1 and TRBJ2-5; the D gene is possibly TRBD1 (5 bases). Germline CDR1 reads MNHNS; CDR2 reads SASEGT. Trimming pared 7 bases from V and 2 bases from J, leaving 8 bases between. This CDR3 region has 12 residues. In DNA, the CDR3 is TGTGCCAGCAAGTGGACACAAGAGACCCAGTACTTC. Translated: CASKWTQETQYF.

Ten or more counts support this clonotype. The chain carries TRBV7-9 and TRBJ2-5; 8 bases line up with TRBD2. Germline V CDR1 and CDR2: SEHNR, FQNEAQ (reference sequence). J was trimmed by 4 bases and V by 5 bases; bases with no gene match: 9. This CDR3 has 15 amino acids. The CDR3 is CASSLGSGRGETQYF. For the CDR3, the DNA is TGTGCCAGCAGCCTGGGGAGCGGGAGAGGAGAGACCCAGTACTTC.

This clonotype was seen a few times. The chain joins TRBV14 to TRBJ1-1; no clear D gene. This CDR3 has 14 amino acids. Germline CDR1 is SGHDN and CDR2 is FVKESK. Trimming shortened V by 1 base and J by 10 bases, and 16 bases separated the two germline ends. The CDR3 region is CASSQAGQTIGAFF. As DNA, the CDR3 is TGTGCCAGCAGCCAAGCCGGCCAAACCATAGGAGCTTTCTTT.